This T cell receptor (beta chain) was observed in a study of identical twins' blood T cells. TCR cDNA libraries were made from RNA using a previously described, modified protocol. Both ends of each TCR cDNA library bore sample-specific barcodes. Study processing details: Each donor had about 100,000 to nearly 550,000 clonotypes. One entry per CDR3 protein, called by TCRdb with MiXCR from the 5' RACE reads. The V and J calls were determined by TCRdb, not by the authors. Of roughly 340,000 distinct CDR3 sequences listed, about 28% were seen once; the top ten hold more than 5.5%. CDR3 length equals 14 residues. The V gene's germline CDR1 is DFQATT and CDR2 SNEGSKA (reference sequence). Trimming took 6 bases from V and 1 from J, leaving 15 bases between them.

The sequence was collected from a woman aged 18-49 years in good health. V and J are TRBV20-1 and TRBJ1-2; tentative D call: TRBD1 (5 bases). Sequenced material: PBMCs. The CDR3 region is CSAWTPAVNYGYTF. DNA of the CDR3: TGCAGTGCATGGACACCAGCTGTTAACTATGGCTACACCTTC.